What follows are 32 T cell receptor beta chains derived from one specimen sequenced in a study of T cells expressing NK-cell markers. TCRdb re-called the 5' RACE reads; every CDR3 protein appears as one record, without DNA. This sample carries about 180,000 distinct CDR3 sequences, with over 20% going to the ten biggest clones. Sequencing input: blood T cells: a sorted CD56 or NKG2C T cell subset, CD4+ or CD8+ T cells, or bulk PBMC T cells (not recorded which). These receptors originate from a man aged 18 to 69 in good health.

The chain is built from TRBV20-1 and TRBJ2-3. Per germline, CDR1 DFQATT and CDR2 SNEGSKA (reference sequence). CDR3 length equals 16 residues. The CDR3 spells CSARDPLAGHTDTQYF.

The chain employs TRBV25-1 and TRBJ2-3; TCRdb's D gene call, TRBD2, goes unchecked for lack of DNA. The CDR3 extends over 17 amino acids. In germline, CDR1 is MGHDK, CDR2 SYGVNS. CDR3 region: CASSEFGAGGPIDTQYF.

The genes are TRBV7-9 and TRBJ1-1; the D call of TRBD1 rests on TCRdb alone, since no DNA is present to check it. The length of the CDR3 is 12 residues. Germline lookup yields CDR1 SEHNR and CDR2 FQNEAQ (reference sequence). The CDR3 reads CASSRGGGKAFF.

The J gene is TRBJ2-4, the V gene TRBV6-1; the TCRdb call, TRBD1, lacks DNA for checking. This CDR3 is 15 amino acids long. CDR1 is MNHNS, CDR2 SASEGT, per germline. The CDR3 is CASRQRQSSKNIQYF.

The chain is built from TRBV20-1 and TRBJ2-7; TCRdb lists TRBD1, though no DNA is available to test this call. CDR1 and CDR2 (germline): DFQATT, SNEGSKA (reference sequence). This CDR3 region has 15 residues. The CDR3 loop reads CSARALSTGGYEQYF.

The chain couples TRBV21-1 to TRBJ2-3; the TCRdb call, TRBD2, lacks DNA for checking. TRBV21-1 is termed a pseudogene. The CDR3 totals 16 residues. Here the CDR3 reads CASSAKPRGLSDTQYF.

The CDR3 protein is CSARAPLTSYEQYF. J is TRBJ2-7 and V is TRBV20-1; TCRdb gives TRBD1 as the D gene, but with no DNA this cannot be confirmed. Per germline, CDR1 DFQATT and CDR2 SNEGSKA (reference sequence). CDR3 size: 14 residues.

The rearrangement uses TRBV15 and TRBJ2-5. The CDR3 runs to 15 residues. Per germline, CDR1 LNHNV and CDR2 YYDKDF (reference sequence). The CDR3 sequence: CATSRDWDGMETQYF.

The V and J genes are TRBV6-4 and TRBJ2-1; TCRdb's D call, TRBD2, is unchecked because there is no DNA. Germline V gene lookup returns CDR1 MRHNA and CDR2 SNTAGT. The CDR3 totals 16 residues. The CDR3 protein is CASSDGRRGDSHEQFF.

The rearrangement joins TRBV15 to TRBJ2-5; TCRdb selects TRBD2, and the lack of DNA leaves this call unchecked. The CDR3 has 16 residues. CDR1 LNHNV and CDR2 YYDKDF come from the germline V gene (reference sequence). The CDR3 reads CATSREALGQSETQYF.

This sequence joins TRBV6-1 and TRBJ1-4; TCRdb's assignment of TRBD1 cannot be checked, as there is no DNA. The CDR3 consists of 15 residues. From germline, CDR1 is MNHNS and CDR2 SASEGT. The CDR3 sequence: CASSTTGKGVEKLFF.

The chain uses TRBV7-9 and TRBJ2-1. Germline CDR1 is SEHNR and CDR2 is FQNEAQ (reference sequence). The CDR3 loop spans 14 amino acids. The CDR3 here is CASSLEAEYNEQFF.

The rearrangement uses TRBV6-5 and TRBJ1-2; TCRdb proposes TRBD1, but this gene call is untestable without DNA. Per germline, CDR1 MNHEY and CDR2 SVGAGI. The CDR3 consists of 15 residues. The CDR3 spells CASSYTLGQPYGYTF.

The gene calls are TRBV6-4 and TRBJ2-1; the TCRdb D gene call, TRBD2, has no DNA to confirm it. Germline CDR1 MRHNA, CDR2 SNTAGT. The CDR3 is made up of 15 amino acids. The CDR3 spells CASSDAAGGNNEQFF.

The rearrangement links TRBV9 to TRBJ2-6. CDR1 and CDR2 from the germline V gene are SGDLS and YYNGEE. The length of the CDR3 is 12 residues. The CDR3 is CASSAPSPVLTF.

The V and J genes are TRBV2 and TRBJ2-7; TCRdb reports TRBD2, a call that lacks DNA to check it against. The CDR3 is made up of 14 amino acids. Germline assignment: CDR1 SNHLY and CDR2 FYNNEI. Here the CDR3 reads CASTGSGGTYEQYF. The full variable domain, completed using reference TRBV2 and TRBJ2-7, is EPEVTQTPSHQVTQMGQEVILRCVPISNHLYFYWYRQILGQKVEFLVSFYNNEISEKSEIFDDQFSVERPDGSNFTLKIRSTKLEDSAMYFCASTGSGGTYEQYFGPGTRLTVT.

J is TRBJ2-7 and V is TRBV4-1. The germline V gene has CDR1 MGHRA and CDR2 YSYEKL. The CDR3 covers 14 residues. The CDR3 is CASSQRQQSYEQYF.

The chain couples TRBV12-3 or TRBV12-4 to TRBJ2-3. CDR3 length: 12 residues. The CDR3: CASSGSTDTQYF.

The chain employs TRBV7-7 and TRBJ2-5; absent DNA, TCRdb's TRBD1 call cannot be checked. This CDR3 spans 12 amino acids. CDR1 and CDR2 from the germline V gene are SSHAT and FNYEAQ (reference sequence). The chain's CDR3 is CASSRPQGTQYF.

The chain recombines TRBV20-1 with TRBJ2-7; TCRdb designates TRBD1, a call that cannot be tested without DNA. CDR1 and CDR2 from the germline V gene are DFQATT and SNEGSKA (reference sequence). The CDR3 extends over 12 amino acids. The CDR3 region is CSVRQGSVEQYF.

This rearrangement joins TRBV20-1 to TRBJ2-1. In germline, CDR1 is DFQATT, CDR2 SNEGSKA (reference sequence). The CDR3 spans 13 residues. CDR3: CSARGAKPNEQFF.

The V and J genes are TRBV3-1 and TRBJ1-2. This CDR3 spans 14 amino acids. CDR1 and CDR2 from the germline V gene are LGHDT and YNNKEL (reference sequence). The CDR3 sequence is CASSQNREGYGYTF.

The chain couples TRBV4-2 to TRBJ2-1; TCRdb designates TRBD2, a call that cannot be tested without DNA. The CDR3 length is 16 residues. Germline V gene sequence: CDR1 LGHNA, CDR2 YNFKEQ. The CDR3 reads CASSQGGGGGVYEQFF.

The gene calls are TRBV4-2 and TRBJ1-1. This CDR3 contains 14 residues. Germline CDR1 is LGHNA and CDR2 is YNFKEQ. Here the CDR3 reads CASSQAAVNTEAFF.

V gene TRBV4-1 combines with J gene TRBJ2-7; no DNA is available, so the TRBD2 call from TCRdb remains unchecked. This CDR3 has 15 amino acids. Germline values: CDR1 MGHRA, CDR2 YSYEKL. CDR3 region: CASSRSGDFSYEQYF.

CDR3 in amino acids: CASSQVGNQPQHF. This rearrangement joins TRBV5-6 to TRBJ1-5. CDR1 and CDR2 from the germline V gene are SGHDT and YYEEEE. The CDR3 has 13 amino acids.

The chain employs TRBV23-1 and TRBJ2-3; TCRdb indicates TRBD1, and absent DNA this call remains unverified. TRBV23-1 counts as an open reading frame of uncertain function. This CDR3 is built from 17 residues. The CDR3: CASSQVPRDRGGDTQYF.

The CDR3 loop is CASSLDLGRLNEQFF. V gene TRBV5-1 combines with J gene TRBJ2-1; with no DNA, the TCRdb D assignment of TRBD1 cannot be verified. CDR3 size: 15 residues. The germline V gene encodes CDR1 SGHRS and CDR2 YFSETQ. The full variable domain, its missing parts supplied by reference TRBV5-1 and TRBJ2-1, is KAGVTQTPRYLIKTRGQQVTLSCSPISGHRSVSWYQQTPGQGLQFLFEYFSETQRNKGNFPGRFSGRQFSNSRSEMNVSTLELGDSALYLCASSLDLGRLNEQFFGPGTRLTVL.

The rearrangement joins TRBV2 to TRBJ2-7; TCRdb lists TRBD1, though no DNA is available to test this call. The germline V gene has CDR1 SNHLY and CDR2 FYNNEI. The CDR3 contains 12 residues. CDR3 sequence: CASSGGQDEQYF.

This chain links TRBV28 with TRBJ1-5. The CDR3 contains 15 residues. Germline V gene sequence: CDR1 MDHEN, CDR2 SYDVKM. CDR3 region: CASSPPQYSNQPQHF.

The V gene is TRBV13, the J gene TRBJ2-7; TCRdb's D call, TRBD1, is unchecked because there is no DNA. This CDR3 has 14 residues. The germline V gene has CDR1 PRHDT and CDR2 FYEKMQ (reference sequence). CDR3 protein: CASEGGRGSYEQYF.

V usage is TRBV2 and J usage is TRBJ2-1. Germline V CDR1 and CDR2: SNHLY, FYNNEI. The CDR3 totals 11 residues. CDR3 amino acids: CASRLNNEQFF.